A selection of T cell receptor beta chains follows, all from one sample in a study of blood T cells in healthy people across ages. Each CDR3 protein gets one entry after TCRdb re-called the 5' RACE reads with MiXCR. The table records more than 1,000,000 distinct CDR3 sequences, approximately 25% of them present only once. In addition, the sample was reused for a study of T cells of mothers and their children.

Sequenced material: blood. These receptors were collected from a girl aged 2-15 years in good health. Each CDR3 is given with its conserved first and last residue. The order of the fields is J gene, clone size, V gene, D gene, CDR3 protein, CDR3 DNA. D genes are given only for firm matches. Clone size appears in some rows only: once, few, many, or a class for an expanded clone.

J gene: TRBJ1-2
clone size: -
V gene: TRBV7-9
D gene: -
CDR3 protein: CASRPPVLDSYPPIF
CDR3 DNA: TGTGCCAGCAGGCCCCCCGTTTTGGACTCCTATCCCCCCATCTTC

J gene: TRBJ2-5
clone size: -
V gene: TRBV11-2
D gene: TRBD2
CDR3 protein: CASSSDGGAKETQYF
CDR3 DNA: TGTGCCAGCAGCTCTGACGGGGGGGCCAAAGAGACCCAGTACTTC

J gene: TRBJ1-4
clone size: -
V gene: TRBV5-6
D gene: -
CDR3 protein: CASSLWRLEKLFF
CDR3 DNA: TGTGCCAGCAGCTTGTGGCGCCTTGAAAAACTGTTTTTT

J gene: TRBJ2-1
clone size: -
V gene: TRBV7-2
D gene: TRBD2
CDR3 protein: CASSRPGSGSNNEQFF
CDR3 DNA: TGTGCCAGCAGCCGCCCGGGGAGCGGGAGTAACAATGAGCAGTTCTTC

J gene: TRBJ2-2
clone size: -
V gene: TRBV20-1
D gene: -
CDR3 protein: CSARDKTALNTGELFF
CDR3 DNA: TGCAGTGCTAGAGATAAAACGGCCCTTAACACCGGGGAGCTGTTTTTT

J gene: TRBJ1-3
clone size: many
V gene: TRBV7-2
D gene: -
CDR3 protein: CASSLVRLSGNTIYF
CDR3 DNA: TGTGCCAGCAGCTTAGTGAGGCTCTCTGGAAACACCATATATTTT

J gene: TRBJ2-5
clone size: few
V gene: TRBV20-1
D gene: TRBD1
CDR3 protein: CSAQTGTQETQYF
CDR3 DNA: TGCAGTGCCCAGACAGGGACCCAAGAGACCCAGTACTTC

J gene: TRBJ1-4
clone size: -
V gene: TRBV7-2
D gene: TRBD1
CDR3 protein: CASSLSSVRGPNEKLFF
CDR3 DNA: TGTGCCAGCAGCTTATCGTCTGTTAGGGGGCCTAATGAAAAACTGTTTTTT

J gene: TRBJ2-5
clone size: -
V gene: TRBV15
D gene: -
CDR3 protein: CATSISLEKETQYF
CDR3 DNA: TGTGCCACCAGCATTTCCCTCGAGAAGGAGACCCAGTACTTC

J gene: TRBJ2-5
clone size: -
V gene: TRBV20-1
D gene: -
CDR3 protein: CSASPSGGTQYF
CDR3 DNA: TGCAGTGCTAGCCCCAGCGGAGGGACCCAGTACTTC

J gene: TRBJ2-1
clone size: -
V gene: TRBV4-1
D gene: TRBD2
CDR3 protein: CASSQDGAGGGNEQFF
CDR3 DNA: TGCGCCAGCAGCCAAGATGGGGCGGGAGGGGGCAATGAGCAGTTCTTC

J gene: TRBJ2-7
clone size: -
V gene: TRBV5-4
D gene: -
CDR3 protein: CASSLGDNYYEQYF
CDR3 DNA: TGTGCCAGCAGCTTAGGAGACAATTACTACGAGCAGTACTTC

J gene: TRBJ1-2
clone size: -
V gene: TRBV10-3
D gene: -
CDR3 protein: CAISDKVGEGYTF
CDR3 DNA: TGTGCCATCAGTGATAAGGTGGGGGAAGGCTACACCTTC